This T cell receptor (beta chain) stems from a study of blood T cell repertoires in COVID-19. The wider study: Sources were T cells, B-cell-depleted T cells, or PBMCs; the material itself was cDNA or gDNA.

Using immunoSEQ multiplex PCR, the repertoire was profiled, and TCRdb retains in-frame clones only, with some absent. This table holds some 200,000 clones, roughly 84% found once. Trimming took 3 bases from V and 3 from J; bases not matched to a gene: 5. The CDR3 is 15 amino acids. Per the germline V gene, CDR1 is SGHVS and CDR2 is FNYEAQ. The material sequenced was peripheral blood. The chain links TRBV7-6 to TRBJ2-7; the match to TRBD1 covers 10 bases. The clonotype comes from a woman older than 75 with acute or convalescent COVID-19. CDR3 in amino acids: CASSFSGTGDYEQYF. CDR3 DNA sequence: TGTGCCAGCAGCTTCTCCGGGACAGGGGACTACGAGCAGTACTTC.